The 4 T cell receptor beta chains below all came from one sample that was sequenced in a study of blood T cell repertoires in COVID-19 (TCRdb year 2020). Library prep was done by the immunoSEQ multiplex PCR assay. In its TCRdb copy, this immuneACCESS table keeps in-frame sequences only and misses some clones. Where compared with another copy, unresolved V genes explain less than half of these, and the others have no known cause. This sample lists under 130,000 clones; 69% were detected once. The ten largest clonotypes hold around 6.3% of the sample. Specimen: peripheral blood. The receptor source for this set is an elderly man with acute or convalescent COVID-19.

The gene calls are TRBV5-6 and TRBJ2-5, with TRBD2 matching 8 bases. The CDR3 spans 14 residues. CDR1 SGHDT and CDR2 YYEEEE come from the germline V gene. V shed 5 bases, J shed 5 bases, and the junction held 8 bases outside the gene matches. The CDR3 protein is CASRTAGDMETQYF. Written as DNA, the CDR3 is TGTGCCAGCAGGACAGCGGGAGATATGGAGACCCAGTACTTC.

The CDR3 coding sequence is TGTGCCAGCAGCCCAGGGTTACGTCGTTTTGGTGAAAAACTGTTTTTT. Protein: CASSPGLRRFGEKLFF. This chain links TRBV7-8 with TRBJ1-4; D might be TRBD1 (5 bases). V was pared by 5 bases and J by 7 bases, with 20 bases between. CDR1 is SGHVS, CDR2 FQNEAQ, per germline. This CDR3 contains 16 residues. Complete variable domain (other parts from reference TRBV7-8 and TRBJ1-4): GAGVSQSPRYKVAKRGQDVALRCDPISGHVSLFWYQQALGQGPEFLTYFQNEAQLDKSGLPSDRFFAERPEGSVSTLKIQRTQQEDSAVYLCASSPGLRRFGEKLFFGSGTQLSVL.

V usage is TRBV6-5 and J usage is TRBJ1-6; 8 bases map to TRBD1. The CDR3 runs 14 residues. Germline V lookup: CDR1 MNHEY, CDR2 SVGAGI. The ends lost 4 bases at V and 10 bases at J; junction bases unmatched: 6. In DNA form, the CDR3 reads TGTGCCAGCAGTTCCGACAGGGGTTTGTCACCCCTCCACTTT. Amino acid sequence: CASSSDRGLSPLHF.

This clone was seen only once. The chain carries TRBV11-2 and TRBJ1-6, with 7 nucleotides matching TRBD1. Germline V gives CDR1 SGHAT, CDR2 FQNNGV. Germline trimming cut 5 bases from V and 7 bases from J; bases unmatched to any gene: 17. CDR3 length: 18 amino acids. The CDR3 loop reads CASSPPYGRDRSNSPLHF. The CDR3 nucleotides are TGTGCCAGCAGCCCCCCCTACGGCCGGGACAGATCAAATTCACCCCTCCACTTT.